The present T cell receptor beta chain was sequenced within a study of T cells in Graves' hyperthyroidism and ophthalmopathy. Overall study findings and caveats: Ophthalmopathy got predicted by the model a median approximately 6.4 months before its onset.

This clonotype was seen many times. As yet, its antigen is unknown. The CDR3 is 14 residues long. Germline CDR1 is SGHRS and CDR2 is YFSETQ. The V gene end was trimmed by 4 bases and the J gene end by 5 bases; junction bases not matched to a gene: 3. Amplification of TCR beta CDR3 regions was performed using RNA transcripts as template. HTBI primers were the set used in a first-round RT-PCR of the TCR CDR3. Using its own MiXCR run on the multiplex PCR reads, TCRdb lists one record per CDR3 protein. The profile covers fewer than 500,000 distinct CDR3 sequences, with approximately 15% appearing a single time and approximately 13% taken by the ten largest.

This rearrangement joins TRBV5-1 to TRBJ1-5; 10 bases fit TRBD1. The sequenced material came from blood. This sequence originates from a man younger than 30 with Graves' ophthalmopathy. The chain's CDR3 is CASSAGQGDQPQHF. CDR3 nucleotide sequence: TGCGCCAGCAGCGCCGGACAGGGGGATCAGCCCCAGCATTTT. Full variable domain (outside the CDR3, taken from reference TRBV5-1 and TRBJ1-5): KAGVTQTPRYLIKTRGQQVTLSCSPISGHRSVSWYQQTPGQGLQFLFEYFSETQRNKGNFPGRFSGRQFSNSRSEMNVSTLELGDSALYLCASSAGQGDQPQHFGDGTRLSIL.